This entry is about one TCR beta chain. The record originates from a study of identical twins. Germline-derived CDR1 and CDR2 are DFQATT and SNEGSKA (reference sequence). The CDR3 loop spans 14 amino acids. With 0 bases removed from V and 3 bases from J, the gap between germline ends came to 12 bases. A universal primer site arose from template switching, and cDNA bore unique molecular identifiers. One entry per CDR3 protein results from TCRdb running MiXCR on the 5' RACE reads. The sample has 500,000 to 600,000 distinct CDR3 sequences, about 20% seen once; the top ten hold 0.91%. These data were also reused for a study on T cells expressing NK-cell markers.

Material: CD4+ T cells sorted from blood. The chain carries TRBV20-1 and TRBJ2-7; TRBD2 is a possible D gene (5 bases). This TCR derives from a young woman in good health. CDR3 protein: CSARDQLGHYEQYF. CDR3 DNA: TGCAGTGCTAGAGATCAACTAGGCCACTACGAGCAGTACTTC.